This TCR beta chain is from a study of blood T cell repertoires in COVID-19. Sequenced by immunoSEQ multiplex PCR; TCRdb stores in-frame clones only, minus some. Among 300,000 to 350,000 clones listed, roughly 88% were seen once. This CDR3 has 14 residues. V lost 4 bases, J lost 4 bases, and 4 bases stayed unmatched. Germline CDR1 reads MGHDK; CDR2 reads SYGVNS. The chain carries TRBV25-1 and TRBJ2-5; 9 positions match TRBD1. The sequencing sample was made of peripheral blood. The clonotype originates from a woman between 25 and 40 years old with COVID-19, enrolled during active disease. CDR3 coding DNA: TGTGCCAGCAGTGGGACAGGGGAGGCAGAGACCCAGTACTTC. Residues: CASSGTGEAETQYF.